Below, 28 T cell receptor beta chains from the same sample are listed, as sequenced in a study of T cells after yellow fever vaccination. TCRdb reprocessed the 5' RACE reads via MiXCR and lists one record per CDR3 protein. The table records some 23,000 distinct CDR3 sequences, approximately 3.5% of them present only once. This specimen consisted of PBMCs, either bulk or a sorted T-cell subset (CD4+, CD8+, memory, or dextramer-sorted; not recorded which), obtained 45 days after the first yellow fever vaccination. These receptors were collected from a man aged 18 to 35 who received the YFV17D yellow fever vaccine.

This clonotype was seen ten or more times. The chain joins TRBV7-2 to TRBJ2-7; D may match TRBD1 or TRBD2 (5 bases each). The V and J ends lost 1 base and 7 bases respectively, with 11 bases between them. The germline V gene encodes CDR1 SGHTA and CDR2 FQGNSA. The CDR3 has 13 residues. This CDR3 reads CASSLVGAWEQYV. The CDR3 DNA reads TGTGCCAGCAGCTTAGTCGGGGCCTGGGAGCAGTACGTC.

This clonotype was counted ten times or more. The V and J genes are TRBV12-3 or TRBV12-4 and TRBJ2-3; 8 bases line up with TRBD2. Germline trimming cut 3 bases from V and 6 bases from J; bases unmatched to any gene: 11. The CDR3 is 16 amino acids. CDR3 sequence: CASSFARGGRRDTQYF. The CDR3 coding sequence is TGTGCCAGCAGTTTCGCCCGCGGGGGGCGAAGGGATACGCAGTATTTT.

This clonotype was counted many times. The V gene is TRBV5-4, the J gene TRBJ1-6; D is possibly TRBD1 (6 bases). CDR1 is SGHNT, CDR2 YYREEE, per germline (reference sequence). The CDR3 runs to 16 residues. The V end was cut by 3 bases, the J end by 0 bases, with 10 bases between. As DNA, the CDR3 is TGTGCCAGCAGCTCGGACAGAAGCTCCTATAATTCACCCCTCCACTTT. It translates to CASSSDRSSYNSPLHF.

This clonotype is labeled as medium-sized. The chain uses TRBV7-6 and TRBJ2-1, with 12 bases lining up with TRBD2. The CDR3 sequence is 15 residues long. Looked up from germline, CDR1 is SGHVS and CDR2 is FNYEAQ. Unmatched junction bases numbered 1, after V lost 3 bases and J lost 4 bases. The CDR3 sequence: CASSLGLAGYNEQFF. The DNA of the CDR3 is TGTGCCAGCAGCTTGGGACTAGCGGGTTACAATGAGCAGTTCTTC. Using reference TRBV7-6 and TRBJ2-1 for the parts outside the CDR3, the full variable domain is GAGVSQSPRYKVTKRGQDVALRCDPISGHVSLYWYRQALGQGPEFLTYFNYEAQQDKSGLPNDRFSAERPEGSISTLTIQRTEQRDSAMYRCASSLGLAGYNEQFFGPGTRLTVL.

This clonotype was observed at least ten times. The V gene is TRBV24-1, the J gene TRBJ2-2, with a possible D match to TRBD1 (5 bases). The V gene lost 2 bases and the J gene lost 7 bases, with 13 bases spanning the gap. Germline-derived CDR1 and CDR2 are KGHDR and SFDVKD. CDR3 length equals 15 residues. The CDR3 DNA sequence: TGTGCCACCAGTGATTCCGGACATTGGGACGGGGAGCTGTTTTTT. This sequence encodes CATSDSGHWDGELFF.

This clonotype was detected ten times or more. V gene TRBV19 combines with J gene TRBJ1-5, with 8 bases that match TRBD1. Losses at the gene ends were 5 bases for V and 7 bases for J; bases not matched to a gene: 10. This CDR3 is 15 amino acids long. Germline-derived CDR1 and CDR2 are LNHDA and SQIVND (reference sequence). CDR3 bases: TGTGCCAGTAGTCGAAAAGACAGGGGAGGCCAGCCCCAGCATTTT. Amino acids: CASSRKDRGGQPQHF.

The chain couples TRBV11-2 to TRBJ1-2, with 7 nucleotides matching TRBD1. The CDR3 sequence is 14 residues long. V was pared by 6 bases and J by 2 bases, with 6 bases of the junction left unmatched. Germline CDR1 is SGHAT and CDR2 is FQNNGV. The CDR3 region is CASRRTGVNYGYTF. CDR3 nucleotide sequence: TGTGCCAGCAGAAGAACAGGGGTGAACTATGGCTACACCTTC.

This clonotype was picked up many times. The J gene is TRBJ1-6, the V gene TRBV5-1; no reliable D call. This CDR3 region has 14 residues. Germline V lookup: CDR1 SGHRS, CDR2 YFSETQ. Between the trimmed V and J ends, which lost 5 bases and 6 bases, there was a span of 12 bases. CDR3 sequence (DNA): TGCGCCAGCAGGCCCACCAGCGCTAATTCACCCCTCCACTTT. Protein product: CASRPTSANSPLHF. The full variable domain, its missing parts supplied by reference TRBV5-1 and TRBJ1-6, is KAGVTQTPRYLIKTRGQQVTLSCSPISGHRSVSWYQQTPGQGLQFLFEYFSETQRNKGNFPGRFSGRQFSNSRSEMNVSTLELGDSALYLCASRPTSANSPLHFGNGTRLTVT.

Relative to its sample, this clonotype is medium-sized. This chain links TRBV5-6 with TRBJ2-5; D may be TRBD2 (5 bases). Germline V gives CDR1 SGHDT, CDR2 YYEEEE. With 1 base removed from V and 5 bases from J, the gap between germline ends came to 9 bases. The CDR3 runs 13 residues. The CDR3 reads CASSLTSVETQYF. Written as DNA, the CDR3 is TGTGCCAGCAGCTTGACTAGTGTGGAGACCCAGTACTTC.

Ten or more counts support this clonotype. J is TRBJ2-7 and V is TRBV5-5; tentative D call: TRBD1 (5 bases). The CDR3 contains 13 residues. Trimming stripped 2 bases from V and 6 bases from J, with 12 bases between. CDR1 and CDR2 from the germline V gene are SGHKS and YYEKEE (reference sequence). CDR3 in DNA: TGTGCCAGCAGCTTCAACAGGTTTGGCGAGCAGTACTTC. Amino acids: CASSFNRFGEQYF.

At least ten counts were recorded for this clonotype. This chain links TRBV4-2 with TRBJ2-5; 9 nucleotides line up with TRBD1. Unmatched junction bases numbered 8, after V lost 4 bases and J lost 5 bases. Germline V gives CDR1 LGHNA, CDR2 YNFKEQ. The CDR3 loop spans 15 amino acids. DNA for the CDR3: TGTGCCAGCAGCCTTCGGACAGGGGATGTGGAGACCCAGTACTTC. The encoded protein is CASSLRTGDVETQYF.

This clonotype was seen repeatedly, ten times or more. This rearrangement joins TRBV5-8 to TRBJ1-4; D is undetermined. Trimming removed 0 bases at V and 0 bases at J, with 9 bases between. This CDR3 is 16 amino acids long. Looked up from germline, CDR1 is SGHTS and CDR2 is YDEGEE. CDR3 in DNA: TGTGCCAGCAGCTTGGGTCAGCACGCAACTAATGAAAAACTGTTTTTT. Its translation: CASSLGQHATNEKLFF.

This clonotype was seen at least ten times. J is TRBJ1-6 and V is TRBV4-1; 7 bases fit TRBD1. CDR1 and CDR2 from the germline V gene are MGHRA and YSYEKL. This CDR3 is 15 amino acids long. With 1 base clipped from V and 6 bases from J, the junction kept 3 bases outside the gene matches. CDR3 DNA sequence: TGCGCCAGCAGCCAAGGCAGGGGGTTTAATTCACCCCTCCACTTT. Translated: CASSQGRGFNSPLHF.

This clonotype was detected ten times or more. The DNA for the CDR3 is TGTGCCAGCAGTTTTCTCCTCGGGACGGAACTGTTTTTT. Amino acid sequence: CASSFLLGTELFF. This chain connects TRBV12-3 or TRBV12-4 to TRBJ1-4; maybe TRBD1 (5 bases). V dropped 3 bases and J dropped 12 bases, with 14 bases sitting between them. This CDR3 has 13 amino acids.

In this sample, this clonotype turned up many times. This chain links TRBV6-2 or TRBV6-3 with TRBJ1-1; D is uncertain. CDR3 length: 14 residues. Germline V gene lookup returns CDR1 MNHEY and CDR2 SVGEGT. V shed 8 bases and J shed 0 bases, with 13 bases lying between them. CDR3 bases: TGTGCCAGCCTACGCCGGCTTATGAACACTGAAGCTTTCTTT. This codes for CASLRRLMNTEAFF.

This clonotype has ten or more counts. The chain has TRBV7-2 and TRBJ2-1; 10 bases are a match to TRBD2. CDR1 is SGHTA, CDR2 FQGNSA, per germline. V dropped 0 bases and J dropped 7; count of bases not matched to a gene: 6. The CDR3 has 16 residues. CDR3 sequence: CASSLASGGRWNEQFF. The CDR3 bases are TGTGCCAGCAGCTTAGCTAGCGGGGGGCGTTGGAATGAGCAGTTCTTC.

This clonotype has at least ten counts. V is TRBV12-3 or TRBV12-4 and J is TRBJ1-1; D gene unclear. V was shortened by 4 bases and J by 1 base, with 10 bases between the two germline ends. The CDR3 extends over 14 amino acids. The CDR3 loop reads CASSSWQANTEAFF. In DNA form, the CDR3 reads TGTGCCAGCAGTTCTTGGCAGGCGAACACTGAAGCTTTCTTT.

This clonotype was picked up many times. CDR3 region: CASSPRLETEQFF. The CDR3 region has the DNA TGTGCCAGCTCACCACGGTTAGAGACTGAGCAGTTCTTC. This chain links TRBV18 with TRBJ2-1; D is undetermined. The CDR3 spans 13 residues. V was shortened by 1 base and J by 9 bases, with 10 bases between the two germline ends. Germline V gene data show CDR1 as KGHSH and CDR2 as LQKENI. The full variable domain, in which reference TRBV18 and TRBJ2-1 provide the parts outside the CDR3, is NAGVMQNPRHLVRRRGQEARLRCSPMKGHSHVYWYRQLPEEGLKFMVYLQKENIIDESGMPKERFSAEFPKEGPSILRIQQVVRGDSAAYFCASSPRLETEQFFGPGTRLTVL.

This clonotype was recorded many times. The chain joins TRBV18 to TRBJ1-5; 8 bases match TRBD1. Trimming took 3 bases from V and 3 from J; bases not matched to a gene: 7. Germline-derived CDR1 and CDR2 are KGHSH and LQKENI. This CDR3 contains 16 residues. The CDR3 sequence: CASSPEQGADNQPQHF. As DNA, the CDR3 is TGTGCCAGCTCACCGGAGCAGGGGGCCGACAATCAGCCCCAGCATTTT.

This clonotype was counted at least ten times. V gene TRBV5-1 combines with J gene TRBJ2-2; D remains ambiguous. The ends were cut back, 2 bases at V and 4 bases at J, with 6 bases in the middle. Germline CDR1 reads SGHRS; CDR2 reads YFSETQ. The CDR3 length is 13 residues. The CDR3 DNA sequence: TGCGCCAGCAGCTTTACCGTCACCGGGGAGCTGTTTTTT. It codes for CASSFTVTGELFF.

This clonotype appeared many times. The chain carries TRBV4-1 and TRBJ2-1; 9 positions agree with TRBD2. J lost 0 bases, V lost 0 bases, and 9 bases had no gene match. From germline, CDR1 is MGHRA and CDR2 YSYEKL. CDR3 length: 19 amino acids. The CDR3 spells CASSQDSSGRRSSYNEQFF. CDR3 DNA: TGCGCCAGCAGCCAAGATTCCAGCGGGAGGAGGAGCTCCTACAATGAGCAGTTCTTC.

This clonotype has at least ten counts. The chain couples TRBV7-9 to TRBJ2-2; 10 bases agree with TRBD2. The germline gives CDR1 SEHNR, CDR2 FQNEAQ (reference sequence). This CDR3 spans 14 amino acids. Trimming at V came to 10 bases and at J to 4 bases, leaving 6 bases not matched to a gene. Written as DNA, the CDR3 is TGTGCCACCCAGCGGGGGGGGCTCACCGGGGAGCTGTTTTTT. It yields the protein CATQRGGLTGELFF.

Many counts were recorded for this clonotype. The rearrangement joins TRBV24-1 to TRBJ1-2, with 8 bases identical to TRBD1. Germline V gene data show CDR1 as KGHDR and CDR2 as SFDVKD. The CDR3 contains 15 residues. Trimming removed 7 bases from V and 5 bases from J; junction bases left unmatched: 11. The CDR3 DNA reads TGTGCCACCAGCGATCCAGGACAGGGTGATTATGGCTACACCTTC. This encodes CATSDPGQGDYGYTF.

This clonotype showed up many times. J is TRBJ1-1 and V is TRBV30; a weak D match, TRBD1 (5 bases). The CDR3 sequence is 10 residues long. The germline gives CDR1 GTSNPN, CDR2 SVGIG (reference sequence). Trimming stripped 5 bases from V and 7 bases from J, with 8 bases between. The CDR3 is CAWLGGEAFF. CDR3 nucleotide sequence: TGTGCCTGGTTGGGGGGTGAAGCTTTCTTT.

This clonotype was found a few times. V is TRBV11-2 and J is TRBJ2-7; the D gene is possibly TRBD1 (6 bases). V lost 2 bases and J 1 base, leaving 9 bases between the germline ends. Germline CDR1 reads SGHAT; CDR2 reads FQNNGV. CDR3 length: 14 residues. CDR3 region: CASSLTGNSYEQYV. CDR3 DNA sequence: TGTGCCAGCAGCTTAACAGGGAATTCCTACGAGCAGTACGTC.

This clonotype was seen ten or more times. CDR3 amino acids: CSVVEGAYQPQHF. The CDR3 nucleotides read TGCAGCGTTGTTGAGGGGGCGTATCAGCCCCAGCATTTT. This chain joins TRBV29-1 and TRBJ1-5, with TRBD1 matching 7 bases. CDR3 length equals 13 residues. Germline trimming cut 4 bases from V and 5 bases from J; bases unmatched to any gene: 5. Germline CDR1 SQVTM, CDR2 ANQGSEA.

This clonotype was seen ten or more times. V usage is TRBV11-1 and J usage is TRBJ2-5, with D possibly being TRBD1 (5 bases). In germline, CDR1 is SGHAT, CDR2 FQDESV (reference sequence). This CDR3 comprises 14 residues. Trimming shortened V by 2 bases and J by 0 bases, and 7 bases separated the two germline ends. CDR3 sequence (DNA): TGTGCCAGCAGCTTACAGGGATACCAAGAGACCCAGTACTTC. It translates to CASSLQGYQETQYF.

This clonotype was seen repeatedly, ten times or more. CDR3 nucleotides: TGTGCCAGCAGCTCCAGGGGCAGGGGGATATCTAGCAGAGAGACCCAGTACTTC. Its translation is CASSSRGRGISSRETQYF. V gene TRBV7-8 combines with J gene TRBJ2-5, with 7 bases lining up with TRBD1. V dropped 4 bases and J dropped 4; count of bases not matched to a gene: 18. CDR1 and CDR2 (germline): SGHVS, FQNEAQ. The CDR3 spans 18 residues.